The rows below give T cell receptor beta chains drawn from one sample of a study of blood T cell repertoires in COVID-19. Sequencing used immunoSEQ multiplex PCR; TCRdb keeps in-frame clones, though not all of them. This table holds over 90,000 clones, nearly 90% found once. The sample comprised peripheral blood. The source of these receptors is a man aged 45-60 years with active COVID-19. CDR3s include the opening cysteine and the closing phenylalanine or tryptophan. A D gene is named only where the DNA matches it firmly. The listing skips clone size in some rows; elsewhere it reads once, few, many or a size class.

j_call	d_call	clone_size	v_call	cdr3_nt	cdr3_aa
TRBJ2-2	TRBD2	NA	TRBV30	TGTGCCTGGAGTGCAGGCGCGGGGGGGCTCGGGGAGCTGTTTTTT	CAWSAGAGGLGELFF
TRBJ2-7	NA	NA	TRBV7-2	TGTGCCAGCAGCTTAGCACAGGGATACTACGAGCAGTACTTC	CASSLAQGYYEQYF
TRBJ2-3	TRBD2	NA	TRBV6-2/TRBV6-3	TGTGCCAGCAGTCCGGGACTAGCGGGGGCTAGCACAGATACGCAGTATTTT	CASSPGLAGASTDTQYF
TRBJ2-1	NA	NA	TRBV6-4	TGTGCCAGCAGTGAGATAGGACACCCCCTGAATGAGCAGTTCTTC	CASSEIGHPLNEQFF
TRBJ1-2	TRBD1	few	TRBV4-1	TGCGCCAGCAGCCAATTACAGGGGCTTGGCTATGGCTACACCTTC	CASSQLQGLGYGYTF
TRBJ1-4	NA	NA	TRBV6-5	TGTGCCAGCAGTTACGGGCCCTCGGATGAAAAACTGTTTTTT	CASSYGPSDEKLFF
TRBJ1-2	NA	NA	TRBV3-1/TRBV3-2	TGTGCCAGCAGCCAAGCCCAGGGTGGACGGGGCTACACCTTC	CASSQAQGGRGYTF
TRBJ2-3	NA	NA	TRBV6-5	TGTACTACGGGGTTTCTAAATTCTAATACGCAGTATTTT	CTTGFLNSNTQYF
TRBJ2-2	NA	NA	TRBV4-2	TGTGCCAGCAGCCAAGATGTCGGGGCGAACACCGGGGAGCTGTTTTTT	CASSQDVGANTGELFF
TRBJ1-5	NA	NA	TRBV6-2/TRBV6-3	TGTGCCAGCAGTTACCGCAGAGGCAGCTCCGCCGGCCTGACCCAGCATTTT	CASSYRRGSSAGLTQHF
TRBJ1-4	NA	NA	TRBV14	TGTGCCAGCAGCCAGTATATCAGGTCGGAACTGTTTTTT	CASSQYIRSELFF
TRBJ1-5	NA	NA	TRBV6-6	TGTGCCAGCAGCAGTGGCCAGTTAAGCAATCAGCCCCAGCATTTT	CASSSGQLSNQPQHF
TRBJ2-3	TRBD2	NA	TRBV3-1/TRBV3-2	TGTGCCAGCAGCCACCTTAGCGGGGGGGTCACAGATACGCAGTATTTT	CASSHLSGGVTDTQYF
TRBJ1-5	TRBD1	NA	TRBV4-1	TGCGCCAGCAGCCACCGACAGGGATATCAGCCCCAGCATTTT	CASSHRQGYQPQHF
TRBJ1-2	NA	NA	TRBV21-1	TGTGCCAGCAGCAAAGAGGGGACAGTGAATGGCTACACCTTC	CASSKEGTVNGYTF
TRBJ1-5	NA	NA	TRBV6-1	TGTGCCAGCAGTGAAGCTGGCCCAGGGAATCAGCCCCAGCATTTT	CASSEAGPGNQPQHF
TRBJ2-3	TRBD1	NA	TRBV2	TGTGCCAGCAAGGGGGCTAGCACAGATACGCAGTATTTT	CASKGASTDTQYF
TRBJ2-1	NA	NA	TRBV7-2	TGTGCCAGCAGTCGTAGCGGATCCTCCTACAATGAGCAGTTCTTC	CASSRSGSSYNEQFF
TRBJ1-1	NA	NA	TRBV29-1	TGCAGCGTTAGGGGTCTCGGTGGAGCTTTCTTT	CSVRGLGGAFF
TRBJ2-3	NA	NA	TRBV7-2	TGTGCCAGCAGCCGGCGGTTTGGCACAGATACGCAGTATTTT	CASSRRFGTDTQYF
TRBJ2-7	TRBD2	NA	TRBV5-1	TGCGCCAGCAGCTTCCAGCGGGGCGACTCCTACGAGCAGTACTTC	CASSFQRGDSYEQYF
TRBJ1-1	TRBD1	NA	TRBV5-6	TGTGCCAGCAGCTCGACAGGGCATAGGGCTTTCTTT	CASSSTGHRAFF
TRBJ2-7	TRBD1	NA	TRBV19	TGTGCCAGTTCAACAGGGGGCGGGTACGAGCAGTACTTC	CASSTGGGYEQYF
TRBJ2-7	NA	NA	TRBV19	TGTGCCAGTAGTATAGATTGGAGGTCCGAGCAGTACTTC	CASSIDWRSEQYF
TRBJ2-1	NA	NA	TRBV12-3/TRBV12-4	TGTGCCAGCAGATACGGGTCCCGCGATGAGCAGTTCTTC	CASRYGSRDEQFF
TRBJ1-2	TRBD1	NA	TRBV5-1	TGCGCCAGCAGCACGACAGGGGAGCTCACCGGCTACACCTTC	CASSTTGELTGYTF
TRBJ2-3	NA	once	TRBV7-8	TGTGCCAGCAGCAACCTAGCGAGTGGGACAGATACGCAGTATTTT	CASSNLASGTDTQYF
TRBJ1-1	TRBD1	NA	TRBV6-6	TGTGCCAGCAGTTACGGGACAGTTGAAGCTTTCTTT	CASSYGTVEAFF
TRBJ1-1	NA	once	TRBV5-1	TGCGCCAGCAGCCCTGTAGGGAGCACTGAAGCTTTCTTT	CASSPVGSTEAFF
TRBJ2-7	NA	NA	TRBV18	TGTGCCAGCTCACCCCAGGGGACGACCTACGAGCAGTACTTC	CASSPQGTTYEQYF
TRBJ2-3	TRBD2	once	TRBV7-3	TGTGCCAGCAGCTCCCAAGGGACTAGCGGGGGAGATACGCAGTATTTT	CASSSQGTSGGDTQYF
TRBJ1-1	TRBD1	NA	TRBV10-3	TGTGCCATCAGTGGGAGGGACAGTGAAGCTTTCTTT	CAISGRDSEAFF
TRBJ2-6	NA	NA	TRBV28	TGTGCCAGTTGTAAGGGGATGGGTGGGGCCAACGTCCTGACTTTC	CASCKGMGGANVLTF
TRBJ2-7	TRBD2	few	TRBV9	TGTGCCAGCAGCGCCAGCGGGCGGGGGGTACTCTACGAGCAGTACTTC	CASSASGRGVLYEQYF
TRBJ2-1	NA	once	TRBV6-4	TGTGCCAGCAGTGACTCGATGGGGGCCCGACGTCAGTTCTTC	CASSDSMGARRQFF
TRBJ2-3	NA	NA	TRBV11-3	TGTGCCAGCAGCTTACCGTCTAGGAATGGAGGCACAGATACGCAGTATTTT	CASSLPSRNGGTDTQYF
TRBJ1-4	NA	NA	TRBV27	TGTGCCAGCAGTTTGTTGCAGGGTGAAAAACTGTTTTTT	CASSLLQGEKLFF
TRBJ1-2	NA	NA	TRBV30	TGTGCCTGGAGTGTGCGTCCCCAGGGTCGCTATGGCTACACCTTC	CAWSVRPQGRYGYTF
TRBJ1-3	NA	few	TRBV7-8	TGTGCCAGCAGCCCGGGACCCAGGGGCAACACCATATATTTT	CASSPGPRGNTIYF
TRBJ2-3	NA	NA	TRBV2	TGTGCCAGCAGTCTGCAGGTTAGCACAGATACGCAGTATTTT	CASSLQVSTDTQYF
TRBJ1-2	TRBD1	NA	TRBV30	TGTGCCTCCCTAAGGCCAGGGGGCTTGGGTGGCTACACCTTC	CASLRPGGLGGYTF
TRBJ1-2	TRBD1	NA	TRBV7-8	TGTGCCAGCAGCTTAGGCGGACAGGGGCCCAGAAACTATGGCTACACCTTC	CASSLGGQGPRNYGYTF